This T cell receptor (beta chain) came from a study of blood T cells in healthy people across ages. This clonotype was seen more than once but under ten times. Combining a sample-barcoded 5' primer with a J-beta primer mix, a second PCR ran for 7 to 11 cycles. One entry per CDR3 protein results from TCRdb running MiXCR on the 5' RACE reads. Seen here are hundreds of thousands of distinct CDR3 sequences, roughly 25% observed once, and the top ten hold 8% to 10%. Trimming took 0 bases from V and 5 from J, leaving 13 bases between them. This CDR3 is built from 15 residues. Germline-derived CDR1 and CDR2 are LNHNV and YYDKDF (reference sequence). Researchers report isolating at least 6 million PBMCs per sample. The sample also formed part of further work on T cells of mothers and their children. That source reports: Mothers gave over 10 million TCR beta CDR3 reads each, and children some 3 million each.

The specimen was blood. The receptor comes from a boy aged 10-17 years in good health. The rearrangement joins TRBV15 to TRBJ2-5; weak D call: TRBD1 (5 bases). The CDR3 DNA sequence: TGTGCCACCAGCAGAGATGATTGGGGCGGTGAGACCCAGTACTTC. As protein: CATSRDDWGGETQYF.